These 17 T cell receptor beta chains came from one sample sequenced in a study of T cell repertoires in cytomegalovirus infection. One entry per CDR3 protein, called by TCRdb with MiXCR from the reads. The sample records 650,000 to 900,000 distinct CDR3 sequences, about 27% being singletons. These TCRs are of unknown antigen specificity. Sequencing was performed on cultured CD8+ T cells from PBMCs, taken from culture after CMV antigen stimulation. Receptor source: a human donor in good health (CMV status not recorded). Some clones in this sample may be carry-over from other donors' samples.

V usage is TRBV20-1 and J usage is TRBJ1-2; no reliable D call. This CDR3 contains 13 residues. V lost 5 bases, J lost 4 bases, and 14 bases lay in between. CDR1 is DFQATT and CDR2 is SNEGSKA in the germline V gene (reference sequence). CDR3 sequence reads: CSALSRVVYGYTF. The CDR3 bases are TGCAGTGCTTTATCCCGGGTCGTCTATGGCTACACCTTC.

The chain uses TRBV19 and TRBJ2-1; TRBD1 aligns across 11 bases. V trimming: 3 bases; J trimming: 6 bases; junction bases outside the gene matches: 4. There are 15 residues in the CDR3. Per the germline V gene, CDR1 is LNHDA and CDR2 is SQIVND (reference sequence). CDR3 in amino acids: CASSIPGTGGNEQFF. For the CDR3, the DNA is TGTGCCAGTAGTATCCCTGGGACAGGGGGCAATGAGCAGTTCTTC.

CDR3 region: CSAREKGTYTGELFF. The DNA of the CDR3 is TGCAGTGCTAGAGAAAAGGGGACATACACCGGGGAGCTGTTTTTT. J is TRBJ2-2 and V is TRBV20-1; the D gene is possibly TRBD1 (6 bases). V gave up 0 bases and J gave up 3 bases, with 11 bases separating them. The CDR3 extends over 15 amino acids. The germline CDR1 and CDR2 sequences are DFQATT and SNEGSKA (reference sequence).

V usage is TRBV12-3 or TRBV12-4 and J usage is TRBJ1-1; 9 positions match TRBD1. The J segment lost 2 bases and the V segment lost 7 bases, leaving 11 bases of the junction unmatched. The CDR3 sequence is 16 residues long. CDR3 region: CASKQEGTGPNTEAFF. CDR3 coding DNA: TGTGCCAGCAAACAAGAGGGGACAGGGCCAAACACTGAAGCTTTCTTT.

This clonotype was seen many times. The gene calls are TRBV14 and TRBJ1-1; D is possibly TRBD1 (6 bases). The CDR3 length is 19 residues. Trimming stripped 4 bases from V and 1 base from J, with 25 bases between. Germline assignment: CDR1 SGHDN and CDR2 FVKESK. In DNA form, the CDR3 reads TGTGCCAGCAGCCCTCCTGGGACATTGCACATACTCACGAACACTGAAGCTTTCTTT. Translation: CASSPPGTLHILTNTEAFF.

This clonotype was recorded a few times. This sequence joins TRBV28 and TRBJ2-1; the match to TRBD2 covers 8 bases. The CDR3 is 15 amino acids. Losses at the gene ends were 4 bases for V and 7 bases for J; bases not matched to a gene: 9. The germline gives CDR1 MDHEN, CDR2 SYDVKM. The CDR3 DNA is TGTGCCAGCAGTTCCCCCGGGGGGGGGAAAAATGAGCAGTTCTTC. Residues: CASSSPGGGKNEQFF.

The CDR3 loop reads CASSHRQELYYGYTF. The CDR3 bases are TGTGCCAGCAGCCACAGACAGGAATTATACTATGGCTACACCTTC. The J gene is TRBJ1-2, the V gene TRBV5-6; a possible D gene is TRBD1 (6 bases). Germline assignment: CDR1 SGHDT and CDR2 YYEEEE. The length of the CDR3 is 15 residues. Trimming stripped 4 bases from V and 3 bases from J, with 16 bases between.

Only one count was recorded for this clonotype. This chain connects TRBV2 to TRBJ1-1; maybe TRBD1 (5 bases). CDR1 and CDR2 (germline): SNHLY, FYNNEI. There are 11 residues in the CDR3. Between the trimmed V and J ends, which lost 8 bases and 6 bases, there was a span of 10 bases. The CDR3 nucleotides are TGTGCCAGCGTGGGGACTTCTGAAGCTTTCTTT. Translated, it gives CASVGTSEAFF.

This clonotype came up a few times. This chain links TRBV7-9 with TRBJ2-2, with D maybe TRBD1 (5 bases). The germline CDR1 and CDR2 sequences are SEHNR and FQNEAQ (reference sequence). The CDR3 contains 17 residues. V lost 1 base, J lost 2 bases, and 14 bases lay in between. Here the CDR3 reads CASSLEGVALNTGELFF. The CDR3 coding sequence is TGTGCCAGCAGCTTAGAAGGGGTTGCCCTCAACACCGGGGAGCTGTTTTTT.

This clonotype has ten or more counts. The chain links TRBV7-6 to TRBJ2-5; a weak D match, TRBD1 (5 bases). CDR3 length equals 17 residues. Trimming took off 1 base at V and 1 base at J, with 16 bases between the two ends. In germline, CDR1 is SGHVS, CDR2 FNYEAQ. CDR3 sequence: CASSLETVPIFQETQYF. The CDR3 nucleotides are TGTGCCAGCAGCTTAGAGACAGTACCCATCTTCCAAGAGACCCAGTACTTC.

This clonotype was observed at least ten times. The gene calls are TRBV7-8 and TRBJ2-3; no firm D call. The CDR3 contains 12 residues. Germline V gene sequence: CDR1 SGHVS, CDR2 FQNEAQ. Trimming left V 5 bases short and J 5 bases short, with 8 bases between. Here the CDR3 DNA reads TGTGCCAGCAGCCCCCTGGGAGATACGCAGTATTTT. Protein product: CASSPLGDTQYF.

To note about this clonotype: Germline and junction disagree at one end, which may indicate a read error. The chain recombines TRBV19 with TRBJ2-1; 7 nucleotides match TRBD1. The CDR3 covers 12 residues. The germline V gene has CDR1 LNHDA and CDR2 SQIVND (reference sequence). CDR3 in DNA: TGTGCCAGTAGTATAGAGACCGGGACAGCCATCTTC. Amino acid sequence: CASSIETGTAIF.

There are a few counts of this clonotype. The V call is TRBV11-2, the J call TRBJ1-1; D is possibly TRBD1 (5 bases). Germline V lookup: CDR1 SGHAT, CDR2 FQNNGV. V shed 5 bases and J shed 3 bases, with 19 bases lying between them. CDR3 length: 16 residues. CDR3 loop: CASSLWVRERDTEAFF. CDR3 DNA sequence: TGTGCCAGCAGCCTCTGGGTCAGGGAGAGGGACACTGAAGCTTTCTTT.

The V gene is TRBV6-1, the J gene TRBJ1-1; D gene unclear. The CDR3 length is 12 residues. Trimming stripped 3 bases from V and 8 bases from J, with 10 bases between. Per germline, CDR1 MNHNS and CDR2 SASEGT. The CDR3 DNA is TGTGCCAGCAGTGAGCTCGGGATCGAAGCTTTCTTT. Its translation is CASSELGIEAFF.

This clonotype was seen only a few times. V and J are TRBV6-5 and TRBJ1-1, with D maybe TRBD1 (5 bases). The CDR3 has 16 residues. The V and J ends lost 0 bases and 0 bases respectively, with 11 bases between them. Germline CDR1 is MNHEY and CDR2 is SVGAGI. CDR3 coding DNA: TGTGCCAGCAGTTACTCGGGGGGGTACTTGAACACTGAAGCTTTCTTT. Protein: CASSYSGGYLNTEAFF.

This chain connects TRBV11-1 to TRBJ2-2; 9 bases fit TRBD1. Germline lookup yields CDR1 SGHAT and CDR2 FQDESV (reference sequence). The CDR3 is 18 amino acids. V shed 0 bases and J 6 bases; nucleotides not matched to a gene: 11. The CDR3 DNA follows: TGTGCCAGCAGCTTAGCGGGACAGGGACCAAAGCGAGCCGGGGAGCTGTTTTTT. As protein: CASSLAGQGPKRAGELFF.

This clonotype appeared a few times. This chain connects TRBV6-5 to TRBJ1-2; no clear D. V lost 0 bases to trimming and J lost 0 bases, with 5 bases between them. CDR1 and CDR2 (germline): MNHEY, SVGAGI. The CDR3 sequence is 14 residues long. CDR3 residues: CASSYSPANYGYTF. For the CDR3, the DNA is TGTGCCAGCAGTTACTCGCCGGCTAACTATGGCTACACCTTC.